This entry lists 22 T cell receptor beta chains sequenced from one sample in a study of blood T cell repertoires in COVID-19. Data came from immunoSEQ multiplex PCR; TCRdb stores just in-frame clones and leaves some out. The sample lists 80,000 to 90,000 clones; over 75% were seen once. The specimen sequenced was peripheral blood. The receptors here all came from a woman in her seventies with acute or convalescent COVID-19.

A remark on this clone: Compared with germline, one end of the junction differs, possibly owing to a read error. V and J are TRBV5-4 and TRBJ2-2; weak D call: TRBD1 (6 bases). CDR1 SGHNT and CDR2 YYREEE come from the germline V gene (reference sequence). CDR3 size: 14 residues. CDR3 bases: TGTGCCAGCAGCTTGGGACAGGCTACCGCGGAGCTGTTTTTT. Translating gives CASSLGQATAELFF.

This chain links TRBV30 with TRBJ2-7; TRBD2 matches 8 bases. The V gene end was trimmed by 4 bases and the J gene end by 4 bases; junction bases not matched to a gene: 15. The CDR3 extends over 16 amino acids. Germline loops: CDR1 GTSNPN, CDR2 SVGIG (reference sequence). The CDR3 sequence: CAWTKGWREALYEQYV. DNA for the CDR3: TGTGCCTGGACCAAAGGCTGGCGGGAGGCTCTATACGAGCAGTACGTC.

The chain links TRBV2 to TRBJ1-1; tentatively, D is TRBD1 (5 bases). Trimming took 6 bases from V and 3 from J, leaving 17 bases between them. Germline V gene sequence: CDR1 SNHLY, CDR2 FYNNEI. The CDR3 consists of 15 residues. The CDR3 nucleotides read TGTGCCAGCAGGCCAGGGTCCGGGGGTGACACTGAAGCTTTCTTT. Encoded protein: CASRPGSGGDTEAFF. The whole variable domain, filled in from reference TRBV2 and TRBJ1-1, reads EPEVTQTPSHQVTQMGQEVILRCVPISNHLYFYWYRQILGQKVEFLVSFYNNEISEKSEIFDDQFSVERPDGSNFTLKIRSTKLEDSAMYFCASRPGSGGDTEAFFGQGTRLTVV.

The chain employs TRBV28 and TRBJ1-6; the D gene is possibly TRBD1 (6 bases). Deletions cut 6 bases from V and 9 bases from J, with 12 bases between. The CDR3 runs 13 residues. In germline, CDR1 is MDHEN, CDR2 SYDVKM. The DNA of the CDR3 is TGTGCCAGCAGCCAGGGGTGGCTTTCACCCCTCCACTTT. Protein product: CASSQGWLSPLHF.

The gene calls are TRBV6-5 and TRBJ1-2; 8 bases agree with TRBD1. The CDR3 sequence is 15 residues long. The V gene's germline CDR1 is MNHEY and CDR2 SVGAGI. The V segment lost 6 bases and the J segment 3 bases; nucleotides outside the gene matches: 9. As DNA, the CDR3 is TGTGCCAGCAGCAGAGTGACAGGGGTCGACTATGGCTACACCTTC. This codes for CASSRVTGVDYGYTF.

The chain joins TRBV7-2 to TRBJ1-1; TRBD1 might be the D (5 bases). The germline V gene has CDR1 SGHTA and CDR2 FQGNSA. V was cut by 6 bases and J by 3 bases, with 11 bases left in between. The CDR3 extends over 13 amino acids. The CDR3 sequence: CASSIREHTEAFF. The CDR3 nucleotides read TGTGCCAGCAGTATCAGGGAACACACTGAAGCTTTCTTT. The whole variable domain, filled in from reference TRBV7-2 and TRBJ1-1, reads GAGVSQSPSNKVTEKGKDVELRCDPISGHTALYWYRQSLGQGLEFLIYFQGNSAPDKSGLPSDRFSAERTGGSVSTLTIQRTQQEDSAVYLCASSIREHTEAFFGQGTRLTVV.

This clone came up once. The CDR3 bases are TGTGCCAGAGACAGTATCACCTCCGATGAGCAGTTCTTC. Protein sequence: CARDSITSDEQFF. The J gene is TRBJ2-1, the V gene TRBV19; D is possibly TRBD1 (5 bases). The CDR3 is 13 amino acids. CDR1 is LNHDA, CDR2 SQIVND, per germline (reference sequence). The V end was cut by 9 bases, the J end by 8 bases, with 17 bases between.

V and J are TRBV3-1 (or the pseudogene TRBV3-2) and TRBJ2-3; maybe TRBD2 (7 bases). Per germline, CDR1 LGHDT and CDR2 YNNKEL (reference sequence). V lost 6 bases and J lost 5, with 15 bases in between. There are 14 residues in the CDR3. The CDR3, as DNA: TGTGCCAGCAGGCCCGAGGGGGGGCGAGATACGCAGTATTTT. Residues: CASRPEGGRDTQYF.

This chain links TRBV7-9 with TRBJ1-2; 9 nucleotides align to TRBD1. Trimming cost V 2 bases and J 2 bases; bases outside gene matches: 3. The CDR3 runs 15 residues. Germline lookup yields CDR1 SEHNR and CDR2 FQNEAQ (reference sequence). The CDR3 is CASSLLGTGNYGYTF. In DNA form, the CDR3 reads TGTGCCAGCAGCTTATTGGGGACAGGGAACTATGGCTACACCTTC.

The V and J genes are TRBV11-3 and TRBJ2-3; D might be TRBD1 (6 bases). The CDR3 runs 15 residues. In germline, CDR1 is SGHNT, CDR2 YENEEA. V was clipped by 1 base and J by 1 base, with 9 bases between them. CDR3 sequence reads: CASSLGGLRTDTQYF. For the CDR3, the DNA is TGTGCCAGCAGCTTAGGGGGGCTACGCACAGATACGCAGTATTTT.

This chain uses TRBV5-1 with TRBJ2-3, with 8 bases fitting TRBD2. This CDR3 spans 18 amino acids. V trimming: 1 base; J trimming: 1 base; junction bases outside the gene matches: 11. Germline values: CDR1 SGHRS, CDR2 YFSETQ. The CDR3 DNA reads TGCGCCAGCAGCTTGTCCGCGGGGGGCAATTCGGGCACAGATACGCAGTATTTT. This gives the protein CASSLSAGGNSGTDTQYF.

The CDR3 reads CASRDGRETQYF. CDR3 nucleotides: TGTGCCAGCAGAGATGGGCGAGAGACCCAGTACTTC. The chain recombines TRBV7-6 with TRBJ2-5; D is unclear. Trimming removed 6 bases from V and 4 bases from J, with 9 bases in between. CDR3 length: 12 residues. Germline V gives CDR1 SGHVS, CDR2 FNYEAQ.

V usage is TRBV11-1 and J usage is TRBJ2-5, with D perhaps TRBD1 (6 bases). CDR1 and CDR2 (germline): SGHAT, FQDESV (reference sequence). Trimming stripped 5 bases from V and 2 bases from J, with 15 bases between. This CDR3 region has 15 residues. CDR3 in amino acids: CASSLQGALQETQYF. CDR3 in DNA: TGTGCCAGCAGCCTACAGGGCGCACTACAAGAGACCCAGTACTTC.

This chain links TRBV2 with TRBJ1-1; 8 bases are shared with TRBD1. Germline loops: CDR1 SNHLY, CDR2 FYNNEI. This CDR3 is built from 15 residues. The junction had 6 bases not matched to a gene; V was cut back by 0 bases and J by 6 bases. The CDR3 DNA follows: TGTGCCAGCAGTGAAGCCGACAGGGGTAGAGCTGAAGCTTTCTTT. Its translation is CASSEADRGRAEAFF.

CDR3 sequence: CASTQSGTGYNEQFF. CDR3 in DNA: TGTGCCAGCACCCAATCCGGGACAGGTTACAATGAGCAGTTCTTC. V gene TRBV5-8 combines with J gene TRBJ2-1; TRBD1 agrees at 8 bases. The germline V gene has CDR1 SGHTS and CDR2 YDEGEE. The CDR3 consists of 15 residues. Losses at the gene ends were 6 bases for V and 4 bases for J; bases not matched to a gene: 9.

This clone showed up just a few times. This chain links TRBV12-3 or TRBV12-4 with TRBJ2-7; D is uncertain. This CDR3 comprises 13 residues. V lost 5 bases and J 7 bases, leaving 15 bases between the germline ends. The CDR3 DNA sequence: TGTGCCAGCAGTCGGAGTCCCGGTCGGGAGCAGTACGTC. It encodes CASSRSPGREQYV.

This chain links TRBV9 with TRBJ2-1, with 10 bases matching TRBD2. Germline assignment: CDR1 SGDLS and CDR2 YYNGEE. The CDR3 length is 15 residues. With V trimmed by 0 bases and J by 8 bases, 5 bases remained unmatched. In DNA form, the CDR3 reads TGTGCCAGCAGCGTAGCTAGCGGGAGTGCCTATGAGCAGTTCTTC. It codes for CASSVASGSAYEQFF.

Here the CDR3 reads CASRPSGTGNINEQFF. CDR3 coding DNA: TGTGCCAGCAGGCCCTCCGGGACAGGGAATATCAATGAGCAGTTCTTC. V gene TRBV28 combines with J gene TRBJ2-1, with 9 bases that match TRBD1. The V gene's germline CDR1 is MDHEN and CDR2 SYDVKM. Unmatched junction bases numbered 12, after V lost 6 bases and J lost 6 bases. The CDR3 length is 16 residues.

V is TRBV15 and J is TRBJ2-5; 8 nucleotides align to TRBD2. The CDR3 extends over 18 amino acids. V shed 0 bases, J shed 3 bases, and the junction held 12 bases outside the gene matches. Germline CDR1 and CDR2: LNHNV and YYDKDF (reference sequence). CDR3 amino acids: CATSRESLAGFGKETQYF. The CDR3 region has the DNA TGTGCCACCAGCAGAGAATCCCTAGCGGGCTTCGGGAAAGAGACCCAGTACTTC.

The genes are TRBV9 and TRBJ2-7, with D hard to call. CDR1 is SGDLS, CDR2 YYNGEE, per germline. The CDR3 loop spans 13 amino acids. V was trimmed by 2 bases and J by 6 bases, leaving 12 bases between them. The CDR3 here is CASSVLPGGEQYV. CDR3 DNA sequence: TGTGCCAGCAGCGTGTTACCGGGTGGCGAGCAGTACGTC.

The V gene is TRBV5-1, the J gene TRBJ1-4; 12 nucleotides match TRBD1. The V segment lost 1 base and the J segment 6 bases; nucleotides outside the gene matches: 4. CDR1 and CDR2 from the germline V gene are SGHRS and YFSETQ. The CDR3 contains 16 residues. Written as DNA, the CDR3 is TGCGCCAGCAGCTTGCGGGACAGGGGGCTTGATGAAAAACTGTTTTTT. Its translation is CASSLRDRGLDEKLFF.

This clone was detected once. For the CDR3, the DNA is TGTGCCAGCTCACCGATACTAGCGGGGGGACACACCGGGGAGCTGTTTTTT. Translated: CASSPILAGGHTGELFF. The chain is built from TRBV18 and TRBJ2-2; 12 bases agree with TRBD2. CDR3 length: 17 amino acids. The germline V gene encodes CDR1 KGHSH and CDR2 LQKENI. V trimming: 3 bases; J trimming: 3 bases; junction bases outside the gene matches: 5.